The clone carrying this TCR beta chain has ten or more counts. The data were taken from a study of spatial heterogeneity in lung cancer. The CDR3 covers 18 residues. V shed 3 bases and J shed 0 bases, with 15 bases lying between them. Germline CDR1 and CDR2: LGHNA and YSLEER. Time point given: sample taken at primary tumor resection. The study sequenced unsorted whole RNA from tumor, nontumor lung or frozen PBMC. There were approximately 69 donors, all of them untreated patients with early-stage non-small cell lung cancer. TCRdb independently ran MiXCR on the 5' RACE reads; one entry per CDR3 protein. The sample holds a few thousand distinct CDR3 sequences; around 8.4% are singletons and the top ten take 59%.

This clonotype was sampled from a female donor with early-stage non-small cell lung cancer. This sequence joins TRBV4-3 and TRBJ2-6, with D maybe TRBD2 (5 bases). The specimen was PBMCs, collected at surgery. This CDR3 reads CASSQDFGRGSGANVLTF. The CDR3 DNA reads TGCGCCAGCAGCCAGGACTTCGGACGGGGCTCTGGGGCCAACGTCCTGACTTTC.